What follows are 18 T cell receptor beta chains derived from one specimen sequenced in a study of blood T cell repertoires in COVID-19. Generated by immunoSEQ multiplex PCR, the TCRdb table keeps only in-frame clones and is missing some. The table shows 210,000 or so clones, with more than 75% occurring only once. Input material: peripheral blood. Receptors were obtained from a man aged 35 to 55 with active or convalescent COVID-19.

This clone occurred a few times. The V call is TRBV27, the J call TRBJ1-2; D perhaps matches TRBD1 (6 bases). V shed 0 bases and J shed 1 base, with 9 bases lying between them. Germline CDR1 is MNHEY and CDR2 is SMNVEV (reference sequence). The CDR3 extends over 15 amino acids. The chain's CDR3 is CASSLSRGGNYGYTF. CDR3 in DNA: TGTGCCAGCAGTTTATCGAGAGGGGGTAACTATGGCTACACCTTC.

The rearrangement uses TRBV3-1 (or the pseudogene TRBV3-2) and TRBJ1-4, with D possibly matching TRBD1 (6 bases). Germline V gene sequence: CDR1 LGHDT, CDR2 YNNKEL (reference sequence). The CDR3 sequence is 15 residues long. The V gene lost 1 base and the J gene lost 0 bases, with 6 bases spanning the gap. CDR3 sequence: CASSQGTATNEKLFF. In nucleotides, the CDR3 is TGTGCCAGCAGCCAAGGGACAGCAACTAATGAAAAACTGTTTTTT.

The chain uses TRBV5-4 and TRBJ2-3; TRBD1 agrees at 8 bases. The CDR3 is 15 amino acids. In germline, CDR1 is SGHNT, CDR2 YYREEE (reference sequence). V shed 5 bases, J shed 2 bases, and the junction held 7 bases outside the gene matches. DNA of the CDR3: TGTGCCAGCAGGGCCGGGACAGGAGACACAGATACGCAGTATTTT. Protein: CASRAGTGDTDTQYF.

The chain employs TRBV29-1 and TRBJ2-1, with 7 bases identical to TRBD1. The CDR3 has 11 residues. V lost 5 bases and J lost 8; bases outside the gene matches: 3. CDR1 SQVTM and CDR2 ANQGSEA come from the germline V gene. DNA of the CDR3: TGCAGCGTTACAGGGGTCTATGAGCAGTTCTTC. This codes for CSVTGVYEQFF.

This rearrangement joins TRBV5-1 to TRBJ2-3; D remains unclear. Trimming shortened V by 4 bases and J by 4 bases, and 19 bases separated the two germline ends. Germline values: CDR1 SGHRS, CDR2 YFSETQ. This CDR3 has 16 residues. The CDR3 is CASSQRLLSAPDTQYF. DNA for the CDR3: TGCGCCAGCAGCCAGAGGTTACTTTCAGCACCAGATACGCAGTATTTT.

CDR3 coding DNA: TGTGCCAGCAGAGACACAGGGAGAGGGACTGAAGCTTTCTTT. It yields the protein CASRDTGRGTEAFF. V usage is TRBV14 and J usage is TRBJ1-1; D might be TRBD1 (6 bases). CDR3 length: 14 amino acids. With 6 bases removed from V and 5 bases from J, the gap between germline ends came to 16 bases. Germline V gene sequence: CDR1 SGHDN, CDR2 FVKESK.

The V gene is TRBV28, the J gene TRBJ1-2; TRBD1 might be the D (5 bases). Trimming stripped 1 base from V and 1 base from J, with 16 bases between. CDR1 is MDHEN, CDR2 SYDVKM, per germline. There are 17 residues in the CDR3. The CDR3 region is CASSLSAGPFNNYGYTF. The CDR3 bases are TGTGCCAGCAGTTTATCTGCAGGGCCATTTAATAACTATGGCTACACCTTC.

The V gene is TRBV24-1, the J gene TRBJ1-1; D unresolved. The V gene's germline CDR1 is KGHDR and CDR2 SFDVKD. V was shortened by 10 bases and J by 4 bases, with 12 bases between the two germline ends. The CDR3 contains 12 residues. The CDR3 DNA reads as TGTGCCACGGCGGGCCCCGGCACTGAAGCTTTCTTT. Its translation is CATAGPGTEAFF.

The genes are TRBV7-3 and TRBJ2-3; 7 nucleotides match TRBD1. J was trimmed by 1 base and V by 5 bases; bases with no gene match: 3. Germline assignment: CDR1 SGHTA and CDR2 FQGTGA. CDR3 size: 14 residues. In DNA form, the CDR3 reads TGTGCCAGCAGCCGCGGACAGGGCACAGATACGCAGTATTTT. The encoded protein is CASSRGQGTDTQYF.

DNA of the CDR3: TGTGCCAGCAGTGACGAGGGTGGCACTGAAGCTTTCTTT. Protein sequence: CASSDEGGTEAFF. This chain connects TRBV6-4 to TRBJ1-1, with D unresolved. V was cut by 2 bases and J by 4 bases, with 8 bases left in between. The CDR3 is 13 residues long. The germline V gene has CDR1 MRHNA and CDR2 SNTAGT.

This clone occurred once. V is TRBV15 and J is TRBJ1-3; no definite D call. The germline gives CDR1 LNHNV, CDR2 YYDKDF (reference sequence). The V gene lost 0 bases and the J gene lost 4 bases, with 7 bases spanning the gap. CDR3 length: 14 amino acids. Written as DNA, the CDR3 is TGTGCCACCAGCAGAGATCATGGCGGAAACACCATATATTTT. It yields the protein CATSRDHGGNTIYF.

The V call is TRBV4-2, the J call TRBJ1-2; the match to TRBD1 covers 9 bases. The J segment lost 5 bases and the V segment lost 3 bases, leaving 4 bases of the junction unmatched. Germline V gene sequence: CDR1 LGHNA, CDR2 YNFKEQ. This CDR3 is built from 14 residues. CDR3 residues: CASSHGQGRYGYTF. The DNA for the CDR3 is TGTGCCAGCAGCCATGGACAGGGGCGTTATGGCTACACCTTC.

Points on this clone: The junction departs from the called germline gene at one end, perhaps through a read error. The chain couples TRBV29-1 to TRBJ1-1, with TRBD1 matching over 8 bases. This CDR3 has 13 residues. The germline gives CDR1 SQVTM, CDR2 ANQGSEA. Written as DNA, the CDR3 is TGCAGCGTCGAAGCAGGGGGCGGGATTTGGGCTTTCTTT. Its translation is CSVEAGGGIWAFF.

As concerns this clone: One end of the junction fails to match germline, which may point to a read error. CDR3 amino acids: CASSSLRTPNEPQHF. The CDR3 region has the DNA TGTGCCAGCAGCTCTCTTCGGACTCCCAATGAGCCCCAGCATTTT. The rearrangement uses TRBV5-8 and TRBJ1-5; D remains unclear. In germline, CDR1 is SGHTS, CDR2 YDEGEE. The CDR3 is 15 amino acids.

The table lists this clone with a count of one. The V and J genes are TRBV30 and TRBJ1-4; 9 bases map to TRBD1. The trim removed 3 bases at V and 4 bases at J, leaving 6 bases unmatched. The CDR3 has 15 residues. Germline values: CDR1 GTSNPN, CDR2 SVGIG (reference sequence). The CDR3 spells CAWSGTGLFNEKLFF. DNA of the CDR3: TGTGCCTGGAGCGGGACAGGGCTCTTTAATGAAAAACTGTTTTTT.

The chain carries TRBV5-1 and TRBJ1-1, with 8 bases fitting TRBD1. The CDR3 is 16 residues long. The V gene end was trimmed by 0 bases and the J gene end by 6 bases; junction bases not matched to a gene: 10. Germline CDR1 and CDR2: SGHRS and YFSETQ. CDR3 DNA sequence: TGCGCCAGCAGCTTGGTCGCGGTTACAGGGGGTGCTGAAGCTTTCTTT. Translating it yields CASSLVAVTGGAEAFF. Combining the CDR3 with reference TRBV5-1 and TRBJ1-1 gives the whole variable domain KAGVTQTPRYLIKTRGQQVTLSCSPISGHRSVSWYQQTPGQGLQFLFEYFSETQRNKGNFPGRFSGRQFSNSRSEMNVSTLELGDSALYLCASSLVAVTGGAEAFFGQGTRLTVV.

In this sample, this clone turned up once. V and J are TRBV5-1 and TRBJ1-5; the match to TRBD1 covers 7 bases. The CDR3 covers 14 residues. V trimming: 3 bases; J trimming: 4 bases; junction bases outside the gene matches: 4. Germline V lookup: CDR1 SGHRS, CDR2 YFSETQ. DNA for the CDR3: TGCGCCAGCAGCTCGACAGGGTTGAATCAGCCCCAGCATTTT. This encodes CASSSTGLNQPQHF. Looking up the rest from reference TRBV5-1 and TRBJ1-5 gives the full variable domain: KAGVTQTPRYLIKTRGQQVTLSCSPISGHRSVSWYQQTPGQGLQFLFEYFSETQRNKGNFPGRFSGRQFSNSRSEMNVSTLELGDSALYLCASSSTGLNQPQHFGDGTRLSIL.

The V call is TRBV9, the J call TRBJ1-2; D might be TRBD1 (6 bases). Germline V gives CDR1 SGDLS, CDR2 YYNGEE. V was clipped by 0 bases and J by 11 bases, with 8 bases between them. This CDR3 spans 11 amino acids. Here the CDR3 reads CASSVERGYTF. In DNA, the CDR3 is TGTGCCAGCAGCGTAGAGAGGGGGTACACCTTC. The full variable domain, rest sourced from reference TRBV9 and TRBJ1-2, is DSGVTQTPKHLITATGQRVTLRCSPRSGDLSVYWYQQSLDQGLQFLIQYYNGEERAKGNILERFSAQQFPDLHSELNLSSLELGDSALYFCASSVERGYTFGSGTRLTVV.